These T cell receptor beta chains were read from a single sample in a study of blood T cell repertoires in COVID-19. TCRdb's copy holds only in-frame clones and misses some; the assay was immunoSEQ multiplex PCR. The sample records 110,000 or so clones, around 84% being singletons. The sample consisted of peripheral blood. The origin of the receptors is a man aged 40-50 years with acute or convalescent COVID-19. CDR3s include the opening cysteine and the closing phenylalanine or tryptophan. Fields, in order: V gene, J gene, clone size, D gene, CDR3 protein, CDR3 DNA. D genes are given only for firm matches. The size field is filled for only some rows; it gives once, few, many or a size class.

v_gene: TRBV6-5
j_gene: TRBJ2-1
abundance: once
d_gene: -
CDR3aa: CASSYSTARYNEQFF
CDR3nt: TGTGCCAGCAGTTACTCGACAGCTAGGTACAATGAGCAGTTCTTC

v_gene: TRBV5-6
j_gene: TRBJ2-2
abundance: -
d_gene: -
CDR3aa: CASSLNRDTGELFF
CDR3nt: TGTGCCAGCAGCTTGAACCGGGACACCGGGGAGCTGTTTTTT

v_gene: TRBV30
j_gene: TRBJ1-4
abundance: -
d_gene: -
CDR3aa: CAWSVRGELFF
CDR3nt: TGTGCCTGGAGTGTAAGGGGCGAACTGTTTTTT

v_gene: TRBV9
j_gene: TRBJ2-3
abundance: -
d_gene: TRBD2
CDR3aa: CASSVAGTSDTDTQYF
CDR3nt: TGTGCCAGCAGCGTAGCGGGGACTAGCGACACAGATACGCAGTATTTT

v_gene: TRBV11-2
j_gene: TRBJ2-1
abundance: -
d_gene: -
CDR3aa: CASSLAGVGNEQFF
CDR3nt: TGTGCCAGCAGCTTAGCGGGGGTCGGCAATGAGCAGTTCTTC

v_gene: TRBV4-1
j_gene: TRBJ2-7
abundance: few
d_gene: -
CDR3aa: CASSLRDWETYEQYF
CDR3nt: TGCGCCAGCAGCCTCCGGGACTGGGAGACCTACGAGCAGTACTTC

v_gene: TRBV21-1
j_gene: TRBJ2-3
abundance: -
d_gene: -
CDR3aa: CASSKEGRGRDTQYF
CDR3nt: TGTGCCAGCAGCAAAGAGGGCAGGGGCCGAGATACGCAGTATTTT

v_gene: TRBV29-1
j_gene: TRBJ2-7
abundance: -
d_gene: TRBD1
CDR3aa: CSVGTGLSHEQYF
CDR3nt: TGCAGCGTTGGGACAGGCTTGTCTCACGAGCAGTACTTC

v_gene: TRBV4-2
j_gene: TRBJ2-3
abundance: -
d_gene: TRBD2
CDR3aa: CASSQGGGGADTQYF
CDR3nt: TGTGCCAGCAGCCAGGGCGGGGGTGGAGCAGATACGCAGTATTTT

v_gene: TRBV11-2
j_gene: TRBJ2-7
abundance: -
d_gene: -
CDR3aa: CASSLVSGHYEQYF
CDR3nt: TGTGCCAGCAGCTTAGTCTCAGGCCACTACGAGCAGTACTTC

v_gene: TRBV30
j_gene: TRBJ1-1
abundance: -
d_gene: -
CDR3aa: CAWSVLGPEAFF
CDR3nt: TGTGCCTGGAGTGTACTGGGCCCTGAAGCTTTCTTT

v_gene: TRBV9
j_gene: TRBJ2-3
abundance: once
d_gene: TRBD2
CDR3aa: CASSRRGAGGFTDTQYF
CDR3nt: TGTGCCAGCAGCCGCCGAGGGGCGGGGGGGTTCACAGATACGCAGTATTTT

v_gene: TRBV27
j_gene: TRBJ2-2
abundance: -
d_gene: TRBD1
CDR3aa: CASSDPQGSGNTGELFF
CDR3nt: TGTGCCAGCAGTGACCCACAGGGGTCGGGGAACACCGGGGAGCTGTTTTTT

v_gene: TRBV19
j_gene: TRBJ1-1
abundance: few
d_gene: -
CDR3aa: CASSIRGPITEAFF
CDR3nt: TGTGCCAGTAGTATTAGGGGCCCGATCACTGAAGCTTTCTTT

v_gene: TRBV29-1
j_gene: TRBJ1-2
abundance: -
d_gene: -
CDR3aa: CSVESHANYGYTF
CDR3nt: TGCAGCGTTGAGAGCCATGCTAACTATGGCTACACCTTC

v_gene: TRBV5-1
j_gene: TRBJ2-1
abundance: -
d_gene: TRBD2
CDR3aa: CASSLRGRGGAGDEQFF
CDR3nt: TGCGCCAGCAGCTTGCGGGGGCGCGGGGGGGCCGGCGATGAGCAGTTCTTC

v_gene: TRBV30
j_gene: TRBJ1-1
abundance: -
d_gene: -
CDR3aa: CAWSRDLAEAFF
CDR3nt: TGTGCCTGGAGTCGGGATTTGGCTGAAGCTTTCTTT

v_gene: TRBV29-1
j_gene: TRBJ1-1
abundance: -
d_gene: -
CDR3aa: CSVRRPGTEAFF
CDR3nt: TGCAGCGTTCGCCGACCGGGGACTGAAGCTTTCTTT

v_gene: TRBV10-2
j_gene: TRBJ2-1
abundance: -
d_gene: TRBD2
CDR3aa: CASRGLAGVYNEQFF
CDR3nt: TGCGCCAGCAGGGGACTAGCGGGGGTCTACAATGAGCAGTTCTTC

v_gene: TRBV10-1
j_gene: TRBJ2-1
abundance: -
d_gene: -
CDR3aa: CASSETASDEQFF
CDR3nt: TGCGCCAGCAGTGAGACGGCTAGCGATGAGCAGTTCTTC

v_gene: TRBV10-1
j_gene: TRBJ2-3
abundance: -
d_gene: TRBD2
CDR3aa: CASSKTSGGTDTQYF
CDR3nt: TGCGCCAGCAGTAAGACTAGCGGGGGCACAGATACGCAGTATTTT

v_gene: TRBV2
j_gene: TRBJ1-5
abundance: few
d_gene: -
CDR3aa: CASSVLNQPQHF
CDR3nt: TGTGCCAGCAGCGTCTTGAATCAGCCCCAGCATTTT

v_gene: TRBV30
j_gene: TRBJ2-3
abundance: -
d_gene: -
CDR3aa: CAWSHGVSTDTQYF
CDR3nt: TGTGCCTGGAGCCACGGGGTTAGCACAGATACGCAGTATTTT

v_gene: TRBV6-2/TRBV6-3
j_gene: TRBJ2-7
abundance: -
d_gene: TRBD1
CDR3aa: CASSNPMTGGARKQYF
CDR3nt: TGTGCCAGCAGCAACCCTATGACAGGGGGAGCGAGAAAACAGTACTTC

v_gene: TRBV5-5
j_gene: TRBJ2-7
abundance: -
d_gene: TRBD2
CDR3aa: CASSGAPWRGGVDEQYF
CDR3nt: TGTGCCAGCAGCGGGGCCCCGTGGCGGGGGGGCGTCGACGAGCAGTACTTC

v_gene: TRBV7-9
j_gene: TRBJ1-1
abundance: -
d_gene: -
CDR3aa: CASSLDAGTEAFF
CDR3nt: TGTGCCAGCAGCTTAGATGCAGGGACTGAAGCTTTCTTT

v_gene: TRBV10-3
j_gene: TRBJ2-3
abundance: -
d_gene: -
CDR3aa: CAIRDLDTQYF
CDR3nt: TGTGCCATCAGAGACTTAGATACGCAGTATTTT

v_gene: TRBV5-1
j_gene: TRBJ2-3
abundance: -
d_gene: TRBD2
CDR3aa: CASSFPATRTSGGTSTDTQYF
CDR3nt: TGCGCCAGCAGCTTCCCAGCAACCCGGACTAGCGGGGGGACTAGCACAGATACGCAGTATTTT

v_gene: TRBV3-1/TRBV3-2
j_gene: TRBJ1-2
abundance: -
d_gene: TRBD1
CDR3aa: CASSQYGQGADYGYTF
CDR3nt: TGTGCCAGCAGCCAATACGGACAGGGGGCGGACTATGGCTACACCTTC

v_gene: TRBV18
j_gene: TRBJ1-1
abundance: -
d_gene: -
CDR3aa: CASSPSGNTEAFF
CDR3nt: TGTGCCAGCTCACCATCCGGGAACACTGAAGCTTTCTTT

v_gene: TRBV10-1
j_gene: TRBJ2-2
abundance: few
d_gene: TRBD1
CDR3aa: CASSESTGGTGELFF
CDR3nt: TGCGCCAGCAGTGAGTCCACAGGGGGAACCGGGGAGCTGTTTTTT

v_gene: TRBV27
j_gene: TRBJ1-6
abundance: -
d_gene: TRBD1
CDR3aa: CASSPGQGIYFSPLHF
CDR3nt: TGTGCCAGCAGCCCTGGACAGGGGATCTACTTTTCACCCCTCCACTTT

v_gene: TRBV5-1
j_gene: TRBJ2-7
abundance: -
d_gene: TRBD1
CDR3aa: CASSLEQGIYEQYF
CDR3nt: TGCGCCAGCAGCTTGGAACAGGGGATCTACGAGCAGTACTTC

v_gene: TRBV7-9
j_gene: TRBJ2-7
abundance: -
d_gene: TRBD2
CDR3aa: CASSPWERGTYEQYF
CDR3nt: TGTGCCAGCAGTCCGTGGGAGCGGGGGACCTACGAGCAGTACTTC

v_gene: TRBV7-9
j_gene: TRBJ2-5
abundance: few
d_gene: TRBD2
CDR3aa: CASSLATTSGGDGYF
CDR3nt: TGTGCCAGCAGCCTAGCGACGACTAGCGGGGGCGATGGCTACTTC

v_gene: TRBV2
j_gene: TRBJ1-1
abundance: -
d_gene: -
CDR3aa: CASSQAAYTGIGTEAFF
CDR3nt: TGTGCCAGCAGTCAAGCGGCGTATACAGGGATAGGCACTGAAGCTTTCTTT

v_gene: TRBV12-5
j_gene: TRBJ2-3
abundance: -
d_gene: -
CDR3aa: CASGTGFGDTQYF
CDR3nt: TGTGCTAGTGGTACAGGGTTCGGGGATACGCAGTATTTT

v_gene: TRBV4-1
j_gene: TRBJ1-1
abundance: -
d_gene: TRBD1
CDR3aa: CASSRDRGGNTEAFF
CDR3nt: TGCGCCAGCAGCCGAGACAGGGGTGGGAACACTGAAGCTTTCTTT

v_gene: TRBV25-1
j_gene: TRBJ1-1
abundance: few
d_gene: TRBD1
CDR3aa: CASSKQGTAEAFF
CDR3nt: TGTGCCAGCAGTAAACAGGGGACCGCTGAAGCTTTCTTT

v_gene: TRBV29-1
j_gene: TRBJ2-3
abundance: -
d_gene: TRBD2
CDR3aa: CSVTPGTSGGLSTDTQYF
CDR3nt: TGCAGCGTCACTCCCGGGACTAGCGGGGGGTTGAGCACAGATACGCAGTATTTT

v_gene: TRBV12-5
j_gene: TRBJ1-5
abundance: -
d_gene: -
CDR3aa: CASGRGTGNQPQHF
CDR3nt: TGTGCTAGTGGCCGCGGGACGGGCAATCAGCCCCAGCATTTT